Listed below are T cell receptor beta chains from one sample, sequenced in a study of cytotoxic CD8 clonotypes in ibrutinib-treated CLL. Some clones are missing from TCRdb's copy, which holds only in-frame ones; the method was immunoSEQ multiplex PCR. In the table there are around 70,000 clones, over 65% of which are singletons. The source material was PBMCs, sampled after 24 months of ibrutinib treatment. Receptors were obtained from a human donor with chronic lymphocytic leukemia. The CDR3 runs from the conserved cysteine through the conserved F or W. Fields, in order: J gene, D gene, clone size, V gene, CDR3 DNA, CDR3 protein. A D gene is named only where the DNA matches it firmly. Some rows have no size entry. The others give once, few or many, or a class for an expanded clone.

TRBJ2-5 | . | . | TRBV7-8 | TGTGCCAGCAGCTTACGGGGGGAGACCCAGTACTTC | CASSLRGETQYF
TRBJ1-4 | . | once | TRBV7-2 | TGTGCCAGCAGCGGACGGGCCACGAGACTGTTTTTT | CASSGRATRLFF
TRBJ2-5 | TRBD2 | . | TRBV6-5 | TGTGCCAGCAGTTACATTGGGCGGGAGGGAAGAGAGACCCAGTACTTC | CASSYIGREGRETQYF
TRBJ2-1 | TRBD2 | once | TRBV2 | TGTGCCAGCAGTGACCTGGCTAGCGGGAGAGGCAATGAGCAGTTCTTC | CASSDLASGRGNEQFF
TRBJ1-3 | . | few | TRBV5-4 | TGTGCCAGCAGCTTGGCCCAGGGTGGAAACACCATATATTTT | CASSLAQGGNTIYF
TRBJ1-4 | . | once | TRBV11-2 | TGTGCCAGCAGCCAGGGACACATTAATGAAAAACTGTTTTTT | CASSQGHINEKLFF
TRBJ2-1 | TRBD1 | . | TRBV25-1 | TGTGCCAGCAGTGCGGGGACAGCAAACAATGAGCAGTTCTTC | CASSAGTANNEQFF
TRBJ2-1 | . | . | TRBV28 | TGTGCCAGCAGTTTATTTGGGAATGAGCAGTTCTTC | CASSLFGNEQFF
TRBJ1-1 | . | . | TRBV30 | TGTGCCTGGAGCCCTCATAGTTCGGGGACCACTGAAGCTTTCTTT | CAWSPHSSGTTEAFF
TRBJ2-3 | TRBD2 | . | TRBV10-3 | TGTGCCATCAGTAAGACAGTAGCGGGAGGTACAGATACGCAGTATTTT | CAISKTVAGGTDTQYF
TRBJ1-1 | . | . | TRBV27 | TGTGCCAGCATAGCAGTTGGCGGAGTGAACACTGAAGCTTTCTTT | CASIAVGGVNTEAFF
TRBJ2-7 | . | . | TRBV30 | TGTGCCTGGAGTGATCGTGTCCCCTACGAGCAGTACTTC | CAWSDRVPYEQYF
TRBJ2-1 | . | . | TRBV28 | TGTGCCAGCACAAAAGGACAGAGGTACAATGAGCAGTTCTTC | CASTKGQRYNEQFF
TRBJ1-1 | TRBD1 | . | TRBV6-1 | TGTGCCAGCAGTGAAAGGTGGACAGGTACTACTGAAGCTTTCTTT | CASSERWTGTTEAFF
TRBJ2-7 | . | . | TRBV10-1 | TGCGCCAGCAGTGAGTCAGGGGGTGTCGAGCAGTACTTC | CASSESGGVEQYF
TRBJ2-3 | . | . | TRBV7-9 | TGTGCCAGCAGCCTAAGAGGGGCTGGCACAGATACGCAGTATTTT | CASSLRGAGTDTQYF
TRBJ2-5 | TRBD1 | . | TRBV6-1 | TGTGCCAGCAGTGGAATACAGGGGGCGGGAGAGACCCAGTACTTC | CASSGIQGAGETQYF
TRBJ2-7 | TRBD2 | . | TRBV29-1 | TGCAGCGTTGGGACTAGCGGGAGTCTTTACGAGCAGTACTTC | CSVGTSGSLYEQYF
TRBJ2-5 | . | . | TRBV6-6 | TGTGCCAGCAGACCAACTACCGGCCAAGAGACCCAGTACTTC | CASRPTTGQETQYF
TRBJ1-5 | . | . | TRBV5-8 | TGTGCCAGCAGCTTGGTTTCAAATCAGCCCCAGCATTTT | CASSLVSNQPQHF
TRBJ2-3 | TRBD2 | . | TRBV15 | TGTGCCACCAGCAGAGATTGGCGCGGGGGGCTAGGTAGAGATACGCAGTATTTT | CATSRDWRGGLGRDTQYF
TRBJ1-5 | . | once | TRBV7-2 | TGTGCCAGCAGCTTAGTGGGCGGGGGGTTCGCTCAGCCCCAGCATTTT | CASSLVGGGFAQPQHF
TRBJ2-7 | TRBD1 | . | TRBV5-1 | TGCGCCAGCAGCTCCCGGACAGGGGAGTACGAGCAGTACTTC | CASSSRTGEYEQYF
TRBJ1-5 | . | . | TRBV6-1 | TGTGCCAGCAGGCAGGGACAAAACAATCAGCCCCAGCATTTT | CASRQGQNNQPQHF
TRBJ2-7 | . | . | TRBV5-1 | TGCGCCACAACTTCAAGTAATGACGTCTACGAGCAGTACTTC | CATTSSNDVYEQYF
TRBJ1-1 | . | . | TRBV18 | TGTGCCAGCTCACCGGGCAGGAACACTGAAGCTTTCTTT | CASSPGRNTEAFF
TRBJ2-3 | . | . | TRBV5-1 | TGCGCCAGCAGCTTCGGGATTCCGCAGGCTACGCAGTATTTT | CASSFGIPQATQYF
TRBJ2-1 | . | . | TRBV5-1 | TGCGCCAGCAGCTTGGACAGGGTCGCCTACAATGAGCAGTTCTTC | CASSLDRVAYNEQFF
TRBJ2-7 | TRBD1 | . | TRBV11-2 | TGTGCCAGCAGCCTAGGACAGGGCCGCGACGAGCAGTACTTC | CASSLGQGRDEQYF
TRBJ2-3 | . | . | TRBV20-1 | TGCAGTGCTAGACTACGAGATACGCAGTATTTT | CSARLRDTQYF
TRBJ2-4 | TRBD2 | . | TRBV29-1 | TGCAGCGCTGCTAGCGGTCAACCTGGGGACATTCAGTACTTC | CSAASGQPGDIQYF
TRBJ2-5 | . | . | TRBV28 | TGTGCCAGCAGCTTCCAACGCCAGACCCAGTACTTC | CASSFQRQTQYF
TRBJ2-5 | . | . | TRBV18 | TGTGCCAGCTCTCGTCGGCAGGGGCCCCAAGAGACCCAGTACTTC | CASSRRQGPQETQYF
TRBJ2-7 | TRBD2 | . | TRBV5-4 | TGTGCCAGCAGCACGGAGGGACTAGGCGGCGAGCAGTACTTC | CASSTEGLGGEQYF
TRBJ2-7 | TRBD2 | . | TRBV14 | TGTGCCAGCAGCCAAGATCGGCTAGCGGGAGGACGACCTGGGGACGAGCAGTACTTC | CASSQDRLAGGRPGDEQYF
TRBJ2-7 | . | few | TRBV6-5 | TGTGCCAGCAGCACGGGGCCCTCCTACGAGCAGTACTTC | CASSTGPSYEQYF
TRBJ2-7 | . | . | TRBV28 | TGTGCCAGCAGTTTAACAACCGGGGTGAACTACGAGCAGTACTTC | CASSLTTGVNYEQYF
TRBJ1-1 | . | . | TRBV30 | TGTGCCTGGAGCCCCCTCGTTGGGGTGGAAGCTTTCTTT | CAWSPLVGVEAFF
TRBJ1-1 | TRBD1 | medium-sized | TRBV2 | TGTGCCAGCACCACAGGGGATAGAGGCACTGAAGCTTTCTTT | CASTTGDRGTEAFF
TRBJ2-5 | . | . | TRBV12-1 | TGTGCCAGCAGCTTTGCCTCTTCGGCGGGGACTAGCGAAAAACAAGAGACCCAGTACTTC | CASSFASSAGTSEKQETQYF
TRBJ2-3 | TRBD2 | . | TRBV11-2 | TGTGCCAGCAGCTTGGCGGTAGCGGGACTGTCAGATACGCAGTATTTT | CASSLAVAGLSDTQYF
TRBJ2-7 | . | . | TRBV18 | TGTGCCAGCTCTGGGACATCCAACTACGAGCAGTACTTC | CASSGTSNYEQYF
TRBJ1-1 | . | . | TRBV7-9 | TGTGCCAGCAGCCGCTCATCCTCGATAGTAACTGAAGCTTTCTTT | CASSRSSSIVTEAFF
TRBJ2-1 | TRBD2 | few | TRBV7-9 | TGTGCCAGCAGCATTAGCGGGAGGGAAGACAATGAGCAGTTCTTC | CASSISGREDNEQFF